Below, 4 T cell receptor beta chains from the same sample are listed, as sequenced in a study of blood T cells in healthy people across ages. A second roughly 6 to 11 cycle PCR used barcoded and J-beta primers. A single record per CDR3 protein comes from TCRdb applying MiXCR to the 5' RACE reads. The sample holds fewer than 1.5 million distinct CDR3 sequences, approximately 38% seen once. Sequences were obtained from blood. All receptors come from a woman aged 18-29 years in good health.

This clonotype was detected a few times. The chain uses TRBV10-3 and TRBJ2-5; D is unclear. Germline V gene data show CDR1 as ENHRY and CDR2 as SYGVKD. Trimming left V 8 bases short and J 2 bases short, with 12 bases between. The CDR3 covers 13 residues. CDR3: CAIRTAAQETQYF. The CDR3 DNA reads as TGTGCCATCCGGACGGCAGCTCAAGAGACCCAGTACTTC.

The CDR3 DNA is TGTGCCAGCACCGTGGGGGCCGGCACTGAAGCTTTCTTT. It encodes CASTVGAGTEAFF. This chain joins TRBV7-9 and TRBJ1-1, with D possibly being TRBD1 (6 bases). The V end lost 7 bases, the J end lost 4 bases, and 13 bases lay between the germline ends. Germline loops: CDR1 SEHNR, CDR2 FQNEAQ (reference sequence). The CDR3 has 13 residues.

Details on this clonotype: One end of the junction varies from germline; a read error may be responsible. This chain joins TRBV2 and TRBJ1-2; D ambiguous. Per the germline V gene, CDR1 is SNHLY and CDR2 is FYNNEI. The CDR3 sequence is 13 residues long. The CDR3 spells CASVEGSHYDYTF. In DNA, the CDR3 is TGTGCCAGCGTCGAGGGTTCGCACTATGACTACACCTTC. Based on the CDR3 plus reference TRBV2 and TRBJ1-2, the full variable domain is EPEVTQTPSHQVTQMGQEVILRCVPISNHLYFYWYRQILGQKVEFLVSFYNNEISEKSEIFDDQFSVERPDGSNFTLKIRSTKLEDSAMYFCASVEGSHYDYTFGSGTRLTVV.

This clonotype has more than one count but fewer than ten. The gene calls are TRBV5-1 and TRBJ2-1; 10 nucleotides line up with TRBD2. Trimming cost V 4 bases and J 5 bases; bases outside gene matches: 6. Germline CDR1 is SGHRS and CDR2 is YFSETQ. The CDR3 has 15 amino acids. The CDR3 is CASSLSGGTHNEQFF. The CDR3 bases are TGCGCCAGCAGCCTTAGCGGGGGGACGCACAATGAGCAGTTCTTC.